The source of this T cell receptor (beta chain) is a study of shared clonotypes between healthy human individuals (dated by TCRdb to about 2020). Describing the broader study: The cohort included three men and a couple of women between 18 and 49 years of age. The study deeply sequenced blood TCR repertoires of several healthy adults to estimate repertoire size and the extent of clonotype sharing between individuals. For each donor, three plates each were used for CD4 naive and CD4 memory, two plates were used for CD8 naive, and one plate was used for CD8 memory. Between about 0.8 and 8.9 billion PBMCs per donor were obtained by leukapheresis. Libraries were prepared and TCR repertoires were sequenced by different laboratories using diverse techniques, in order to increase sequencing depth and limit assay-specific biases. Findings and caveats that apply to the study as a whole: Compared with non-shared clonotypes, clonotypes shared by all four sorted-subset donors had higher generation probabilities. Because the study included a small number of donors, the genetic and exposure-history diversity represented was limited. Across a handful of donors, around 5% of naive CD4, roughly 3.4% of naive CD8, 2.3% of memory CD4, and 0.4% to 0.45% of memory CD8 clonotypes were shared. Sampling was restricted to blood, and TCR repertoires in tissues likely differ from the TCR repertoires found in blood. Incomplete sequencing was indicated by rarefaction of sorted-subset datasets, despite the large sequencing depth. Pairwise subsampling led to the expectation that sequencing depth would affect the degree of clonotype sharing among donors. Estimated clonotype richness was generally larger for naive than for memory subsets.

The V end loses 4 bases and the J end loses 11 bases, and a stretch of 21 bases separates them. From cysteine to phenylalanine, the CDR3 is 16 amino acids long. Left in the record is the CDR3 DNA by itself, 48 bases read in frame from the first base. Using the deep immunoSEQ assay, TCR CDR3 regions were amplified from genomic DNA by multiplex PCR. Extracted genomic DNA from each cell subset was spread evenly across all wells of several immunoSEQ 96-well plates, with each plate serving as a replicate. For sorted subsets, each replicate PCR was loaded with approximately 200 ng genomic DNA, equivalent to approximately 27,000 T cell genomes. Purified libraries were quantified with a Qubit 3.0 fluorometer, sized on a Bioanalyzer 2100, and re-quantified with the KAPA Library Quantification kit. Each immunoSEQ 96-well plate was sequenced on its own single-read 150-cycle Illumina NextSeq 550 flow cell. Per the original workflow: Because the immunoSEQ output held only junctional sequences and lacked quality scores, the filtering could not match the filtering applied to full-length reads. Sequences were annotated with PyIR, a Python wrapper for IgBLAST v1.9, and V/J genes and CDR3 were assigned using IMGT germline references. Reads with weak V/J assignments (E-value above 1e-6), missing CDR3, stop codons, out-of-frame junctions, or ambiguous translated residues were removed. A V3J clonotype was defined by an identical inferred V gene, J gene, and CDR3 amino acid sequence. To compute the percentage overlap between repertoires, the number of shared unique clonotypes was divided by the size of the smaller repertoire. Repertoire richness was assessed with RTK rarefaction, the Chao1 estimator, and Recon v2.1 estimates of unobserved clonotypes. OLGA was used to compute generation probabilities for all TCRbeta clonotypes that the gDNA method yielded from several donors. TCRdb carries this immuneACCESS record with in-frame sequences only. Its versions omit some clonotypes, under half of them owing to an unresolved V gene in the studies checked, with the rest unexplained. The D gene and trimming were derived from the DNA, and the V and J assignments and clone size from that table. For this sample there are 2 million to 2.5 million clones; more than 90% appear just once. The leading ten clones occupy over 0.1% of the sample.

The donors were healthy, HIV-negative adults who had no recently reported acute infections or vaccinations. Every donor was a Caucasian adult residing in Nashville, Tennessee, USA. CD4+ T cells were enriched through magnetic negative selection, after which naive cells were positively selected on CD45RA and the remaining negative fraction served as the memory subset. Blood was obtained by leukapheresis, after which PBMCs were separated by Ficoll-Histopaque density gradient centrifugation and cryopreserved in liquid nitrogen vapor phase. Analytical flow cytometry was used to check the purity and quantity of every magnetically sorted T cell population. From each sorted fraction, genomic DNA was isolated and quantified by UV absorbance on a Nanodrop 2000c. Remarks on this clone: Its antigen remains undetermined. It has no much larger one-base neighbor in the sample; base qualities were not kept.

Sequencing input: naive CD4+ T cells sorted from blood. The sample's cell subset or site label, in plain terms: CD45RA+ positively selected. The chain employs TRBV23-1 and TRBJ1-6; the D gene lacks a confident call. TRBV23-1 counts as an open reading frame of uncertain function. This clonotype originated in a young man in good health. The CDR3 reads as follows: CASSRQPGNERAPLHF. The nucleotide sequence reads as follows: TGCGCCAGCAGTCGACAACCGGGCAATGAGAGGGCACCCCTCCACTTT.